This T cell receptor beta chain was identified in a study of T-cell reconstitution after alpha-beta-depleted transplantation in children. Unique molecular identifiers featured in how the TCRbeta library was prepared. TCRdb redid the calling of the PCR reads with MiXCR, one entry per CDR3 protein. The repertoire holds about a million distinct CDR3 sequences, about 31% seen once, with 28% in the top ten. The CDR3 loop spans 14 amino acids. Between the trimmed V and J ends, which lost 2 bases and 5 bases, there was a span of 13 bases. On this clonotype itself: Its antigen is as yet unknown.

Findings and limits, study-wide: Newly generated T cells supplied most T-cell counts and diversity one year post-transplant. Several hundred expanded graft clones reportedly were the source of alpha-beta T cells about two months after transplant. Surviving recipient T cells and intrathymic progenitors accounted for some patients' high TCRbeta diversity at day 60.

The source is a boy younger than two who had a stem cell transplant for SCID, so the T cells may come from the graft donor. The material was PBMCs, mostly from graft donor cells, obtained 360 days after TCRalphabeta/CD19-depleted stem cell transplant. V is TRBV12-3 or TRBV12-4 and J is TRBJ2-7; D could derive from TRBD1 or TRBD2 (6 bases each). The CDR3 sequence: CASSLRGAGDEQYF. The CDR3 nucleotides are TGTGCCAGCAGTTTAAGGGGGGCCGGGGACGAGCAGTACTTC.